One and the same sample provided the 30 T cell receptor beta chains below, sequenced in a study of CD8 T cells in Susac syndrome. Reverse transcription of about 0.5 to 1 ug RNA used random hexamers. TCRdb passed the immunoSEQ multiplex PCR reads through MiXCR, listing each CDR3 protein once. The sample has 150,000 to 200,000 distinct CDR3 sequences, just under 95% seen once. Sequenced input: CD4+ T cells from PBMCs. All receptors derive from a human donor in good health.

V gene TRBV6-6 combines with J gene TRBJ1-1; no reliable D call. From germline, CDR1 is MNHNY and CDR2 SVGAGI (reference sequence). Trimming cost V 8 bases and J 11 bases, with 18 bases left between them. The CDR3 has 12 residues. CDR3 protein: CASYVQAVEAFF. The CDR3 region has the DNA TGTGCCAGCTATGTCCAGGCGGTAGAGGCTTTCTTT.

This rearrangement joins TRBV7-9 to TRBJ2-3; no clear D. The V end was cut by 5 bases, the J end by 0 bases, with 15 bases between. The CDR3 sequence is 16 residues long. From germline, CDR1 is SEHNR and CDR2 FQNEAQ (reference sequence). The CDR3 spells CASSTFRSGSTDTQYF. In nucleotides, the CDR3 is TGTGCCAGCAGCACCTTTAGGTCCGGTAGCACAGATACGCAGTATTTT. Filled out from reference TRBV7-9 and TRBJ2-3, the complete variable domain reads DTGVSQNPRHKITKRGQNVTFRCDPISEHNRLYWYRQTLGQGPEFLTYFQNEAQLEKSRLLSDRFSAERPKGSFSTLEIQRTEQGDSAMYLCASSTFRSGSTDTQYFGPGTRLTVL.

This sequence joins TRBV3-1 and TRBJ1-2; no reliable D call. The V gene's germline CDR1 is LGHDT and CDR2 YNNKEL (reference sequence). The CDR3 contains 15 residues. The V end lost 4 bases, the J end lost 8 bases, and 20 bases lay between the germline ends. CDR3 nucleotide sequence: TGTGCCAGCAGCCGTACGGGTCCATCGACGGAAGGCTACACCTTC. Protein product: CASSRTGPSTEGYTF.

This chain joins TRBV3-1 and TRBJ2-7; a weak D match, TRBD1 (5 bases). V lost 6 bases to trimming and J lost 2 bases, with 17 bases between them. CDR3 length: 15 residues. Germline values: CDR1 LGHDT, CDR2 YNNKEL (reference sequence). CDR3 in DNA: TGTGCCAGCAGGGACACAGGCACTCTAACCTACGAGCAGTACTTC. Translated, it gives CASRDTGTLTYEQYF.

The gene calls are TRBV5-8 and TRBJ2-1; 9 bases match TRBD2. Per germline, CDR1 SGHTS and CDR2 YDEGEE. With V trimmed by 3 bases and J by 3 bases, 7 bases remained unmatched. CDR3 length equals 16 residues. The CDR3 here is CASSSEAGGGYNEQFF. The CDR3, as DNA: TGTGCCAGCAGCTCTGAAGCGGGGGGAGGCTACAATGAGCAGTTCTTC.

The rearrangement joins TRBV5-6 to TRBJ2-3; TRBD2 is a possible D gene (5 bases). Per the germline V gene, CDR1 is SGHDT and CDR2 is YYEEEE. The CDR3 is made up of 12 amino acids. Trimming shortened V by 4 bases and J by 8 bases, and 11 bases separated the two germline ends. CDR3 nucleotide sequence: TGTGCCAGCAGCACGGCGGCGGGTACGCAGTATTTT. As protein: CASSTAAGTQYF.

The genes are TRBV28 and TRBJ2-3; 10 bases map to TRBD2. The trim removed 9 bases at V and 2 bases at J, leaving 5 bases unmatched. The CDR3 runs to 14 residues. Germline V gene lookup returns CDR1 MDHEN and CDR2 SYDVKM. CDR3 sequence: CASWTSGLTDTQYF. The CDR3 DNA follows: TGTGCCAGTTGGACTAGCGGACTCACAGATACGCAGTATTTT.

This clonotype came up a few times. The chain links TRBV18 to TRBJ2-7; D is undetermined. V dropped 2 bases and J dropped 3 bases, with 8 bases sitting between them. The CDR3 extends over 13 amino acids. Germline CDR1 reads KGHSH; CDR2 reads LQKENI. The CDR3: CASSPGQDYEQYF. CDR3 nucleotides: TGTGCCAGCTCACCAGGTCAGGACTACGAGCAGTACTTC.

This clonotype was seen once. The V gene is TRBV2, the J gene TRBJ2-1; 14 positions match TRBD2. The V gene end was trimmed by 6 bases and the J gene end by 5 bases; junction bases not matched to a gene: 3. The germline V gene has CDR1 SNHLY and CDR2 FYNNEI. This CDR3 region has 15 residues. The CDR3 nucleotides read TGTGCCAGCAGAAGGACTAGCGGGGGGCACAATGAGCAGTTCTTC. This sequence encodes CASRRTSGGHNEQFF.

The chain uses TRBV29-1 and TRBJ1-5; weak D call: TRBD1 (6 bases). Germline V gives CDR1 SQVTM, CDR2 ANQGSEA. Trimming pared 4 bases from V and 6 bases from J, leaving 13 bases between. The CDR3 runs to 13 residues. The CDR3 spells CSVGQEGGQPQHF. The CDR3 region has the DNA TGCAGCGTTGGTCAGGAAGGGGGTCAGCCCCAGCATTTT. Based on the CDR3 plus reference TRBV29-1 and TRBJ1-5, the full variable domain is SAVISQKPSRDICQRGTSLTIQCQVDSQVTMMFWYRQQPGQSLTLIATANQGSEATYESGFVIDKFPISRPNLTFSTLTVSNMSPEDSSIYLCSVGQEGGQPQHFGDGTRLSIL.

The chain employs TRBV30 and TRBJ2-3, with D perhaps TRBD1 (5 bases). Germline V gene sequence: CDR1 GTSNPN, CDR2 SVGIG (reference sequence). V dropped 1 base and J dropped 6 bases, with 5 bases sitting between them. CDR3 length equals 11 residues. The CDR3 region has the DNA TGTGCCTGGAGTGAGGGGGATACGCAGTATTTT. It yields the protein CAWSEGDTQYF. Drawing the rest from reference TRBV30 and TRBJ2-3, the complete variable domain is SQTIHQWPATLVQPVGSPLSLECTVEGTSNPNLYWYRQAAGRGLQLLFYSVGIGQISSEVPQNLSASRPQDRQFILSSKKLLLSDSGFYLCAWSEGDTQYFGPGTRLTVL.

This clonotype was seen a few times. This sequence joins TRBV25-1 and TRBJ2-2; tentative D call: TRBD2 (7 bases). CDR1 MGHDK and CDR2 SYGVNS come from the germline V gene. The CDR3 consists of 15 residues. V gave up 3 bases and J gave up 5 bases, with 13 bases separating them. The CDR3 coding sequence is TGTGCCAGCAGTGATTCAGAGGGGGGGACCGGGGAGCTGTTTTTT. Translation gives CASSDSEGGTGELFF.

The chain employs TRBV18 and TRBJ1-5; D gene unclear. CDR1 is KGHSH, CDR2 LQKENI, per germline. The CDR3 consists of 13 residues. V was cut by 2 bases and J by 3 bases, with 5 bases left in between. Written as DNA, the CDR3 is TGTGCCAGCTCACCAGCTGACAATCAGCCCCAGCATTTT. Its protein product is CASSPADNQPQHF.

V usage is TRBV12-3 or TRBV12-4 and J usage is TRBJ2-7, with D possibly being TRBD1 (6 bases). CDR3 length: 12 amino acids. Trimming cost V 4 bases and J 6 bases, with 10 bases left between them. Here the CDR3 DNA reads TGTGCCAGCAGTTCCAGGGGTTTCGAGCAGTACTTC. Its protein product is CASSSRGFEQYF.

The rearrangement links TRBV18 to TRBJ2-3, with D unclear. V gave up 3 bases and J gave up 3 bases, with 10 bases separating them. Per germline, CDR1 KGHSH and CDR2 LQKENI. The CDR3 is 14 residues long. The CDR3 nucleotides are TGTGCCAGCTCACCGATCCAGACGACAGATACGCAGTATTTT. Its protein product is CASSPIQTTDTQYF.

V gene TRBV24-1 combines with J gene TRBJ2-2, with D perhaps TRBD1 or TRBD2 (5 bases each). Trimming left V 0 bases short and J 6 bases short, with 10 bases between. This CDR3 is 15 amino acids long. Germline values: CDR1 KGHDR, CDR2 SFDVKD. CDR3 residues: CATSDLQRGAGELFF. The CDR3 DNA reads TGTGCCACCAGTGATTTGCAAAGAGGGGCCGGGGAGCTGTTTTTT.

The chain carries TRBV20-1 and TRBJ2-7; 7 bases line up with TRBD1. Unmatched junction bases numbered 14, after V lost 7 bases and J lost 5 bases. The CDR3 sequence is 14 residues long. Germline V gives CDR1 DFQATT, CDR2 SNEGSKA (reference sequence). Here the CDR3 DNA reads TGCAGTGTTACCTCCCCTACAGGGGCGGACGAGCAGTACTTC. This translates into CSVTSPTGADEQYF.

This clonotype appeared a single time. V gene TRBV30 combines with J gene TRBJ2-2, with D uncertain. The V end was cut by 5 bases, the J end by 3 bases, with 7 bases between. The CDR3 length is 12 residues. Germline values: CDR1 GTSNPN, CDR2 SVGIG (reference sequence). CDR3 coding DNA: TGTGCCTGGTTAGGGTACACCGGGGAGCTGTTTTTT. It is translated as CAWLGYTGELFF.

The V call is TRBV12-3 or TRBV12-4, the J call TRBJ1-1; D might be TRBD1 (6 bases). The ends were cut back, 4 bases at V and 4 bases at J, with 16 bases in the middle. This CDR3 region has 15 residues. CDR3 protein: CASSSRQVEGTEAFF. The DNA for the CDR3 is TGTGCCAGCAGTTCCCGACAGGTGGAAGGCACTGAAGCTTTCTTT.

The chain is built from TRBV14 and TRBJ2-7; the match to TRBD2 covers 11 bases. J was trimmed by 4 bases and V by 4 bases; bases with no gene match: 6. The germline V gene has CDR1 SGHDN and CDR2 FVKESK. The CDR3 extends over 15 amino acids. This chain's CDR3 is CASSRLTSGGYEQYF. The CDR3 nucleotides are TGTGCCAGCAGCCGCCTTACTAGCGGGGGTTACGAGCAGTACTTC.

V gene TRBV4-2 combines with J gene TRBJ2-7; D is unresolved. The CDR3 contains 14 residues. Germline CDR1 reads LGHNA; CDR2 reads YNFKEQ. Trimming removed 0 bases at V and 2 bases at J, with 8 bases between. The CDR3 region is CASSQEDTAYEQYF. The CDR3, as DNA: TGTGCCAGCAGCCAAGAAGACACAGCCTACGAGCAGTACTTC.

CDR3 loop: CSAPGAREYEQYF. CDR3 in DNA: TGCAGTGCCCCGGGGGCCCGAGAATACGAGCAGTACTTC. V is TRBV20-1 and J is TRBJ2-7; perhaps D is TRBD1 or TRBD2 (6 bases each). Germline loops: CDR1 DFQATT, CDR2 SNEGSKA (reference sequence). The CDR3 spans 13 residues. The ends were cut back, 6 bases at V and 4 bases at J, with 16 bases in the middle.

The genes are TRBV9 and TRBJ1-1; D not certain. Germline CDR1 SGDLS, CDR2 YYNGEE. CDR3 size: 14 residues. With 0 bases removed from V and 6 bases from J, the gap between germline ends came to 12 bases. This CDR3 reads CASSVDLVRSEAFF. CDR3 sequence (DNA): TGTGCCAGCAGCGTAGATTTGGTCAGATCTGAAGCTTTCTTT.

The chain carries TRBV14 and TRBJ2-3; no definite D call. This CDR3 contains 12 residues. Trimming removed 1 base from V and 7 bases from J, with 6 bases in between. The V gene's germline CDR1 is SGHDN and CDR2 FVKESK. The CDR3 protein is CASSQATYTQYF. For the CDR3, the DNA is TGTGCCAGCAGCCAAGCAACGTATACGCAGTATTTT.

The CDR3 DNA is TGCAGTGCTGGCCCCGGGAATTCACCCCTCCACTTT. It yields the protein CSAGPGNSPLHF. This chain connects TRBV20-1 to TRBJ1-6; D is unresolved. The CDR3 covers 12 residues. V was pared by 5 bases and J by 7 bases, with 9 bases between. Germline CDR1 and CDR2: DFQATT and SNEGSKA (reference sequence).

The chain recombines TRBV7-9 with TRBJ1-2; D is unclear. Germline V lookup: CDR1 SEHNR, CDR2 FQNEAQ (reference sequence). The CDR3 length is 13 residues. The V end lost 1 base, the J end lost 8 bases, and 11 bases lay between the germline ends. DNA for the CDR3: TGTGCCAGCAGCTTAGAGAGGGAGACGGGCTACACCTTC. It codes for CASSLERETGYTF.

V usage is TRBV3-1 and J usage is TRBJ2-7; 7 bases map to TRBD2. CDR3 length: 16 amino acids. Germline CDR1 LGHDT, CDR2 YNNKEL (reference sequence). J lost 0 bases, V lost 2 bases, and 7 bases had no gene match. The CDR3 DNA sequence: TGTGCCAGCAGCCAACTATCCGGGGGGAGCTCCTACGAGCAGTACTTC. It yields the protein CASSQLSGGSSYEQYF.

This rearrangement joins TRBV20-1 to TRBJ1-2; 10 bases align to TRBD1. V shed 4 bases and J 5 bases; nucleotides not matched to a gene: 7. CDR1 and CDR2 from the germline V gene are DFQATT and SNEGSKA (reference sequence). This CDR3 region has 14 residues. The DNA for the CDR3 is TGCAGTGCTAAGGAGGACAGGGGGAGGTATGGCTACACCTTC. It translates to CSAKEDRGRYGYTF.

The chain uses TRBV7-2 and TRBJ2-2; D is possibly TRBD2 (5 bases). Germline-derived CDR1 and CDR2 are SGHTA and FQGNSA. This CDR3 has 15 residues. V dropped 1 base and J dropped 1 base, with 7 bases sitting between them. Here the CDR3 reads CASSLGTVNTGELFF. The CDR3 DNA reads as TGTGCCAGCAGCTTAGGGACTGTGAACACCGGGGAGCTGTTTTTT.

The rearrangement links TRBV20-1 to TRBJ1-1; D unclear. The V and J ends lost 3 bases and 0 bases respectively, with 11 bases between them. Germline assignment: CDR1 DFQATT and CDR2 SNEGSKA (reference sequence). This CDR3 is built from 14 residues. The DNA of the CDR3 is TGCAGTGCTAGTAGGACCGTTATGAACACTGAAGCTTTCTTT. It is translated as CSASRTVMNTEAFF.